The 14 T cell receptor beta chains given below trace back to one sample, sequenced in a study of cytomegalovirus exposure and HLA in healthy donors. Both 60 Vbeta primers and 13 Jbeta primers went into the PCR. The method was immunoSEQ multiplex PCR; TCRdb's version includes in-frame clones alone and lacks a portion of them. The sample lists over 100,000 clones, roughly 73% occurring once. The source material was PBMCs. Every receptor here comes from a woman in her thirties in good health and CMV-seronegative.

The V and J genes are TRBV19 and TRBJ1-1; D uncertain. The CDR3 runs to 12 residues. In germline, CDR1 is LNHDA, CDR2 SQIVND (reference sequence). Trimming left V 3 bases short and J 4 bases short, with 6 bases between. The CDR3 region has the DNA TGTGCCAGTAGTATTGGGAGCACTGAAGCTTTCTTT. Translation gives CASSIGSTEAFF.

The CDR3 here is CAAGAGGPRCTDTQYF. The CDR3 nucleotides are TGCGCCGCGGGAGCGGGAGGGCCTCGGTGTACAGATACGCAGTATTTT. The chain recombines TRBV10-1 with TRBJ2-3; 10 nucleotides line up with TRBD2. Germline V lookup: CDR1 WNHNN, CDR2 SYGVQD (reference sequence). The ends lost 11 bases at V and 3 bases at J; junction bases unmatched: 14. The CDR3 sequence is 16 residues long.

This clone has a single count. CDR3 nucleotides: TGTGCCAGCAGCTTGGCCCGGGGAGGGGCCTACAATGAGCAGTTCTTC. Translation gives CASSLARGGAYNEQFF. The chain links TRBV5-6 to TRBJ2-1, with 7 bases matching TRBD2. The junction had 5 bases not matched to a gene; V was cut back by 0 bases and J by 2 bases. Germline V gene data show CDR1 as SGHDT and CDR2 as YYEEEE. The CDR3 covers 16 residues.

This chain uses TRBV30 with TRBJ2-7; TRBD1 is a possible D gene (7 bases). The CDR3 runs 17 residues. From germline, CDR1 is GTSNPN and CDR2 SVGIG (reference sequence). Trimming removed 4 bases at V and 0 bases at J, with 22 bases between. DNA of the CDR3: TGTGCCTGGACCGTACGGAGGGACAGCTTTAGCTCCTACGAGCAGTACTTC. Translated, it gives CAWTVRRDSFSSYEQYF.

Comments on this clone: Other DNA sequences in the same sample also yield this CDR3. V and J are TRBV29-1 and TRBJ1-2; D unresolved. The CDR3 covers 11 residues. Trimming left V 4 bases short and J 0 bases short, with 3 bases between. Germline CDR1 reads SQVTM; CDR2 reads ANQGSEA. The chain's CDR3 is CSVVSNYGYTF. The CDR3 coding sequence is TGCAGCGTTGTCTCTAACTATGGCTACACCTTC.

As concerns this clone: This specimen includes other DNA sequences encoding the same CDR3. For the CDR3, the DNA is TGCGCCAGCAGCTCTGGACCGGGGGGCACTGAAGCTTTCTTT. It encodes CASSSGPGGTEAFF. This sequence joins TRBV5-1 and TRBJ1-1; tentatively, D is TRBD1 (5 bases). The germline CDR1 and CDR2 sequences are SGHRS and YFSETQ. This CDR3 contains 14 residues. Trimming cost V 3 bases and J 4 bases, with 13 bases left between them.

V gene TRBV13 combines with J gene TRBJ1-1; D might be TRBD1 (6 bases). Germline CDR1 is PRHDT and CDR2 is FYEKMQ (reference sequence). This CDR3 is built from 15 residues. Trimming took off 5 bases at V and 1 base at J, with 14 bases between the two ends. This CDR3 reads CASSTSTGANTEAFF. CDR3 sequence (DNA): TGTGCCAGCAGCACTTCGACAGGCGCGAACACTGAAGCTTTCTTT.

The chain is built from TRBV5-4 and TRBJ2-3, with TRBD2 matching 11 bases. The germline CDR1 and CDR2 sequences are SGHNT and YYREEE (reference sequence). This CDR3 is 18 amino acids long. V gave up 4 bases and J gave up 0 bases; unmatched junction bases: 10. The DNA of the CDR3 is TGTGCCAGCAGCCCCCGGGGTAGCGGGGGGGCAAGCACAGATACGCAGTATTTT. Translating gives CASSPRGSGGASTDTQYF.

This clone was seen more than once but under ten times. This sequence joins TRBV4-2 and TRBJ1-1; 9 bases are a match to TRBD1. Losses at the gene ends were 1 base for V and 3 bases for J; bases not matched to a gene: 3. The V gene's germline CDR1 is LGHNA and CDR2 YNFKEQ. This CDR3 comprises 15 residues. The CDR3 is CASSQVGQGDTEAFF. CDR3 coding DNA: TGTGCCAGCAGCCAAGTGGGACAGGGTGACACTGAAGCTTTCTTT.

The chain combines TRBV6-6 with TRBJ2-7, with 11 bases lining up with TRBD1. The CDR3 length is 15 residues. CDR1 and CDR2 (germline): MNHNY, SVGAGI (reference sequence). V lost 4 bases to trimming and J lost 4 bases; unmatched junction nucleotides: 6. CDR3 nucleotides: TGTGCCAGCAGTTCCCCGGGGACAGGGGGGTACGAGCAGTACTTC. Residues: CASSSPGTGGYEQYF.

The chain is built from TRBV20-1 and TRBJ1-1; 7 positions agree with TRBD1. Germline V CDR1 and CDR2: DFQATT, SNEGSKA (reference sequence). The CDR3 extends over 11 amino acids. With 8 bases clipped from V and 8 bases from J, the junction kept 8 bases outside the gene matches. CDR3 nucleotides: TGCAGTTCCAAGGGACAGTTCGAAGCTTTCTTT. Encoded protein: CSSKGQFEAFF.

The CDR3 reads CAWELTVNTEAFF. The CDR3 bases are TGTGCCTGGGAGCTTACAGTGAACACTGAAGCTTTCTTT. The chain recombines TRBV30 with TRBJ1-1; D is unresolved. Germline V gives CDR1 GTSNPN, CDR2 SVGIG (reference sequence). The CDR3 is made up of 13 amino acids. V lost 5 bases to trimming and J lost 0 bases, with 10 bases between them.

The chain links TRBV2 to TRBJ2-5, with D possibly matching TRBD1 (6 bases). The CDR3 has 15 residues. Germline assignment: CDR1 SNHLY and CDR2 FYNNEI. Trimming stripped 5 bases from V and 5 bases from J, with 18 bases between. The CDR3 DNA is TGTGCCAGCAGTACAGACCAGGGGCTTACGGAGACCCAGTACTTC. This translates into CASSTDQGLTETQYF. Looking up the rest from reference TRBV2 and TRBJ2-5 gives the full variable domain: EPEVTQTPSHQVTQMGQEVILRCVPISNHLYFYWYRQILGQKVEFLVSFYNNEISEKSEIFDDQFSVERPDGSNFTLKIRSTKLEDSAMYFCASSTDQGLTETQYFGPGTRLLVL.

The CDR3 bases are TGTGCCAGCAGTGAATCAGGGGGTCTATCCGTGAACACTGAAGCTTTCTTT. Amino acids: CASSESGGLSVNTEAFF. V gene TRBV6-1 combines with J gene TRBJ1-1, with 7 bases identical to TRBD1. Looked up from germline, CDR1 is MNHNS and CDR2 is SASEGT. V shed 2 bases, J shed 0 bases, and the junction held 9 bases outside the gene matches. The length of the CDR3 is 17 residues.